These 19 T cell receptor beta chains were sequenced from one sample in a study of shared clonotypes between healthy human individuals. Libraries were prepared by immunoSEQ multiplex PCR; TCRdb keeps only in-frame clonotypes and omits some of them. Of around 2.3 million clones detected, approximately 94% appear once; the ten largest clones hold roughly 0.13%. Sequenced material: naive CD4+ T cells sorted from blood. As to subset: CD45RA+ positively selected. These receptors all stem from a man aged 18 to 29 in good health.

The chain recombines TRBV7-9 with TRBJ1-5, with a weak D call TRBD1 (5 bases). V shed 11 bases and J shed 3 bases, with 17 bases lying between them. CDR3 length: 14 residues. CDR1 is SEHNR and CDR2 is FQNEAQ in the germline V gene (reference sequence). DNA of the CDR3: TGTGCCCGGGCCCTCGGGACCGTCAATCAGCCCCAGCATTTT. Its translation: CARALGTVNQPQHF.

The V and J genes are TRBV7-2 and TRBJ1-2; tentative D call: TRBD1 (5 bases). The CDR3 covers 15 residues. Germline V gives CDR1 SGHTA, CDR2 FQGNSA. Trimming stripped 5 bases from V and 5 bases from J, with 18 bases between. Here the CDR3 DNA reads TGTGCCAGCAGCCAAGGGGACCCGGTGTGGTATGGCTACACCTTC. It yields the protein CASSQGDPVWYGYTF.

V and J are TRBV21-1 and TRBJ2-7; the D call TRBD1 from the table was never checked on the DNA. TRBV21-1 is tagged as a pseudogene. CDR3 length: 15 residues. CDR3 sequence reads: CASSAYSTLSYEQYF. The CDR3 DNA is TGTGCCAGCAGCGCTTACAGCACACTTTCCTACGAGCAGTACTTC.

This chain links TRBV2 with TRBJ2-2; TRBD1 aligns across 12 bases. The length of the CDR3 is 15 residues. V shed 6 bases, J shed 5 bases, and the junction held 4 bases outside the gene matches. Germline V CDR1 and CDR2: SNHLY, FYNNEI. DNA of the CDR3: TGTGCCAGCAGGGGACAGGGGGCGACAACCGGGGAGCTGTTTTTT. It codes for CASRGQGATTGELFF.

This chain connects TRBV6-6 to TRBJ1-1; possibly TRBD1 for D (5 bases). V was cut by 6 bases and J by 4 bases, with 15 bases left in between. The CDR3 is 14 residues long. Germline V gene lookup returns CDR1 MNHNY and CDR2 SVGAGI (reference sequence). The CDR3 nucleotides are TGTGCCAGCAGGGGACCCAATATGGGCACTGAAGCTTTCTTT. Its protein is CASRGPNMGTEAFF.

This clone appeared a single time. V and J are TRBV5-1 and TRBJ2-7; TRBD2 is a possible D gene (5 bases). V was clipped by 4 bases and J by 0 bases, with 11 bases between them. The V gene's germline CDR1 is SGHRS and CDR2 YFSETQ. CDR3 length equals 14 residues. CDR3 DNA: TGCGCCAGCAGCACTAGACCCTCCTCCTACGAGCAGTACTTC. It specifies CASSTRPSSYEQYF.

The CDR3 loop is CASSKLWDPGNTIYF. The CDR3 DNA follows: TGTGCCAGCAGCAAGTTGTGGGACCCTGGAAACACCATATATTTT. The V gene is TRBV7-9, the J gene TRBJ1-3; possibly TRBD1 for D (5 bases). The CDR3 has 15 amino acids. V was cut by 5 bases and J by 2 bases, with 13 bases left in between. The germline gives CDR1 SEHNR, CDR2 FQNEAQ (reference sequence).

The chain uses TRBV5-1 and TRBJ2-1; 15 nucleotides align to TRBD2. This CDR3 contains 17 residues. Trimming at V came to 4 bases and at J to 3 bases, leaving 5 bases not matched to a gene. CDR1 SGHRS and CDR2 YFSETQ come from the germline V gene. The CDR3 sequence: CASSPPGLAGGYNEQFF. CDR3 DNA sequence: TGCGCCAGCAGCCCACCGGGACTAGCGGGGGGCTACAATGAGCAGTTCTTC.

CDR3 DNA sequence: TGTGCCAGCAGCCCCGCAGGACAGGGACTCTCCAAAAACATTCAGTACTTC. It translates to CASSPAGQGLSKNIQYF. The rearrangement links TRBV7-2 to TRBJ2-4, with 8 bases fitting TRBD1. Germline V gene data show CDR1 as SGHTA and CDR2 as FQGNSA. The CDR3 consists of 17 residues. The J segment lost 2 bases and the V segment lost 5 bases, leaving 11 bases of the junction unmatched.

CDR3 region: CASSLGRFYGYTF. The CDR3 nucleotides read TGTGCCAGCAGCTTAGGGCGGTTCTATGGCTACACCTTC. This chain connects TRBV7-6 to TRBJ1-2; no firm D call. This CDR3 region has 13 residues. V lost 1 base, J lost 4 bases, and 7 bases lay in between. Germline V gene sequence: CDR1 SGHVS, CDR2 FNYEAQ.

CDR3 DNA: TGTGCCAGCAGCCTCCCGACTAGCGGTGCCAAAAACATTCAGTACTTC. This encodes CASSLPTSGAKNIQYF. The chain uses TRBV4-2 and TRBJ2-4, with TRBD2 matching 9 bases. CDR3 length equals 16 residues. Germline CDR1 reads LGHNA; CDR2 reads YNFKEQ. V shed 4 bases and J 1 base; nucleotides not matched to a gene: 5.

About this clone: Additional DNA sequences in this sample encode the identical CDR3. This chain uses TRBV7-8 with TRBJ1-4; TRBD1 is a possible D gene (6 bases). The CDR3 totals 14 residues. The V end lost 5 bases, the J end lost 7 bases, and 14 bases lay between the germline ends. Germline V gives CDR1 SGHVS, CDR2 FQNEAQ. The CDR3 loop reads CASSPRGGGEKLFF. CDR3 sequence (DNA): TGTGCCAGCAGCCCCCGAGGGGGTGGTGAAAAACTGTTTTTT. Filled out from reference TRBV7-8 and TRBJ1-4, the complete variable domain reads GAGVSQSPRYKVAKRGQDVALRCDPISGHVSLFWYQQALGQGPEFLTYFQNEAQLDKSGLPSDRFFAERPEGSVSTLKIQRTQQEDSAVYLCASSPRGGGEKLFFGSGTQLSVL.

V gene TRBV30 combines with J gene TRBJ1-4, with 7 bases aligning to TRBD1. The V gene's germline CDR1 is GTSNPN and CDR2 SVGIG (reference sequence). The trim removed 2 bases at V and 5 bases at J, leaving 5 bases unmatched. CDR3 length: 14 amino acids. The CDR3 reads CAWSPTGVNEKLFF. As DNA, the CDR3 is TGTGCCTGGAGTCCCACAGGGGTAAATGAAAAACTGTTTTTT.

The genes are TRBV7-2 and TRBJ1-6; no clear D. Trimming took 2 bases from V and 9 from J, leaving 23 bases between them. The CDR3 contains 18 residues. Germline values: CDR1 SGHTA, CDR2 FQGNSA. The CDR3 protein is CASSLRSSASDSGSPLHF. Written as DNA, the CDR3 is TGTGCCAGCAGCTTAAGAAGTAGCGCCTCAGACTCGGGTTCACCCCTCCACTTT.

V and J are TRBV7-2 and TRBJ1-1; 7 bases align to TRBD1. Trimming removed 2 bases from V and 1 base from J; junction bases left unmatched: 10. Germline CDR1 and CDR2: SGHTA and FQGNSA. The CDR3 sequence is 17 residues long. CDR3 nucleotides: TGTGCCAGCAGCTTACGATTGTGGGGACAGCAGAACACTGAAGCTTTCTTT. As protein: CASSLRLWGQQNTEAFF.

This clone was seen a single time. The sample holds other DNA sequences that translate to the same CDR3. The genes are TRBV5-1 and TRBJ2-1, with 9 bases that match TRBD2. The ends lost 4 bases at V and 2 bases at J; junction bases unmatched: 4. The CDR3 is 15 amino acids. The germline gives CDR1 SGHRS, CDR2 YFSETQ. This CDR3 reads CASSPTSGPYNEQFF. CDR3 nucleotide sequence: TGCGCCAGCAGCCCTACTAGCGGGCCCTACAATGAGCAGTTCTTC.

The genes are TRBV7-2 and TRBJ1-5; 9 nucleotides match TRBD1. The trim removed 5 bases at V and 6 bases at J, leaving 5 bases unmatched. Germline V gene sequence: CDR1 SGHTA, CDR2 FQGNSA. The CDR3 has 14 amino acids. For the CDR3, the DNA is TGTGCCAGCAGCCCACAGGGGGCAATTCAGCCCCAGCATTTT. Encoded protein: CASSPQGAIQPQHF. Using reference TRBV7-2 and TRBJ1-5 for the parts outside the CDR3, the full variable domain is GAGVSQSPSNKVTEKGKDVELRCDPISGHTALYWYRQSLGQGLEFLIYFQGNSAPDKSGLPSDRFSAERTGGSVSTLTIQRTQQEDSAVYLCASSPQGAIQPQHFGDGTRLSIL.

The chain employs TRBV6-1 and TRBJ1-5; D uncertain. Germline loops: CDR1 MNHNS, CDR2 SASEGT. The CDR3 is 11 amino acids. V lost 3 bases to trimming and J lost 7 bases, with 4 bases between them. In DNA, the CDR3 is TGTGCCAGCAGTGATCTGCAGCCCCAGCATTTT. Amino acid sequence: CASSDLQPQHF.

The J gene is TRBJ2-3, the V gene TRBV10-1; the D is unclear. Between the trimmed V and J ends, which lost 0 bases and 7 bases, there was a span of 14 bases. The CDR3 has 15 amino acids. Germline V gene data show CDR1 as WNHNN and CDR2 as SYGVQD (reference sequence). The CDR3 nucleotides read TGCGCCAGCAGTGAGTCGAACTTCGGGCAGAATACGCAGTATTTT. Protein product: CASSESNFGQNTQYF.